This is a list of T cell receptor beta chains from one sample in a study of shared clonotypes between healthy human individuals. Repertoires were generated with immunoSEQ multiplex PCR, while TCRdb's copy carries only in-frame clones and drops some. The sample includes about 1 million clones, under 80% of them seen just once. Material for sequencing was memory CD4+ T cells sorted from blood. These receptor sequences come from a man aged 18 to 35 in good health. CDR3s include the opening cysteine and the closing phenylalanine or tryptophan. The D gene is left open where the match is weak. The listing skips clone size in some rows; elsewhere it reads once, few, many or a size class.

j_gene | abundance | v_gene | d_gene | CDR3aa | CDR3nt
TRBJ1-2 | - | TRBV4-2 | - | CASSQVGRGDQNGYTF | TGTGCCAGCAGCCAAGTGGGTAGGGGGGATCAGAATGGCTACACCTTC
TRBJ2-6 | - | TRBV19 | - | CASYRAGANVLTF | TGTGCCAGTTACAGGGCTGGGGCCAACGTCCTGACTTTC
TRBJ2-1 | once | TRBV2 | - | CASSAQGYNEQFF | TGTGCCAGCAGTGCCCAGGGTTACAATGAGCAGTTCTTC
TRBJ1-6 | - | TRBV7-9 | - | CASSQTMWSSYNSPLHF | TGTGCCAGCAGCCAGACAATGTGGAGCTCCTATAATTCACCCCTCCACTTT
TRBJ2-1 | - | TRBV5-4 | TRBD1 | CASSRVGQGSYNEQFF | TGTGCCAGCAGTCGGGTGGGACAGGGGTCCTACAATGAGCAGTTCTTC
TRBJ2-7 | - | TRBV28 | TRBD1 | CASSPPGQATYEQYF | TGTGCCAGCAGTCCGCCGGGACAGGCGACCTACGAGCAGTACTTC
TRBJ2-7 | - | TRBV5-1 | - | CASSPRGRGSSYEQYF | TGCGCCAGCAGCCCCCGGGGACGCGGCTCCTCCTACGAGCAGTACTTC
TRBJ2-2 | - | TRBV28 | - | CASSLSARAGELFF | TGTGCCAGCAGTTTATCTGCGAGGGCCGGGGAGCTGTTTTTT
TRBJ1-5 | - | TRBV6-5 | - | CASSPDLSRQPQHF | TGTGCCAGCAGCCCGGACTTATCTCGTCAGCCCCAGCATTTT
TRBJ2-1 | - | TRBV11-2 | - | CASSLRVPARDEQFF | TGTGCCAGCAGCTTACGCGTCCCGGCCCGAGATGAGCAGTTCTTC
TRBJ2-3 | - | TRBV4-3 | - | CASSQEGLGTQYF | TGCGCCAGCAGCCAAGAGGGCTTGGGTACGCAGTATTTT
TRBJ2-7 | - | TRBV5-6 | TRBD1 | CASSLGQGRTYEQYF | TGTGCCAGCAGCTTGGGACAGGGGAGGACCTACGAGCAGTACTTC
TRBJ1-6 | - | TRBV12-5 | - | CASGFTRDSPLHF | TGTGCTAGTGGTTTTACCCGGGATTCACCCCTCCACTTT
TRBJ1-5 | - | TRBV27 | - | CASSWQNNQPQHF | TGTGCCAGCAGTTGGCAGAACAATCAGCCCCAGCATTTT
TRBJ2-2 | - | TRBV18 | - | CASSPLPGNTGELFF | TGTGCCAGCTCACCACTCCCAGGGAACACCGGGGAGCTGTTTTTT
TRBJ2-4 | - | TRBV2 | TRBD2 | CASTQTSGLSQNIQYF | TGTGCCAGCACCCAGACTAGCGGGTTGTCCCAAAACATTCAGTACTTC
TRBJ1-3 | - | TRBV9 | - | CASTPGVGASGNTIYF | TGTGCCAGCACCCCCGGTGTAGGGGCTTCTGGAAACACCATATATTTT
TRBJ2-3 | - | TRBV30 | - | CAWSRGLTDTQYF | TGTGCCTGGTCCCGGGGGCTCACAGATACGCAGTATTTT
TRBJ1-6 | - | TRBV10-3 | TRBD1 | CATRLSSPGQGASPLHF | TGTGCCACCAGACTATCATCCCCGGGACAGGGAGCTTCACCCCTCCACTTT
TRBJ2-5 | - | TRBV5-6 | - | CASSLGLETQYF | TGTGCCAGCAGCTTGGGACTCGAGACCCAGTACTTC
TRBJ1-3 | - | TRBV18 | - | CASSPTDSHSGNTIYF | TGTGCCAGCTCACCGACAGACTCCCACTCTGGAAACACCATATATTTT
TRBJ2-7 | - | TRBV28 | - | CASSTPTGRVYEQYF | TGTGCCAGCAGCACCCCGACAGGGAGGGTCTACGAGCAGTACTTC
TRBJ1-3 | once | TRBV18 | TRBD1 | CASSSGTAGNTIYF | TGTGCCAGCTCAAGCGGGACAGCTGGAAACACCATATATTTT
TRBJ2-5 | - | TRBV28 | TRBD1 | CASSPWTGGIRETQYF | TGTGCCAGCAGTCCGTGGACAGGGGGCATTCGGGAGACCCAGTACTTC
TRBJ2-3 | - | TRBV7-2 | - | CASRARFPSDTQYF | TGTGCCAGCAGGGCAAGGTTCCCGTCAGATACGCAGTATTTT
TRBJ2-7 | - | TRBV7-2 | - | CASSPVSFYEQYF | TGTGCCAGCAGCCCCGTGAGTTTCTACGAGCAGTACTTC
TRBJ2-1 | few | TRBV5-1 | TRBD2 | CASSRTSGGTYNEQFF | TGCGCCAGCAGCCGTACTAGCGGGGGGACTTACAATGAGCAGTTCTTC
TRBJ1-6 | few | TRBV7-2 | - | CASSLEKVPPYLHF | TGTGCCAGCAGCTTAGAAAAAGTACCGCCGTACCTCCACTTT
TRBJ2-3 | - | TRBV19 | - | CASSIMGRESGWGHTDTQYF | TGTGCCAGTAGTATTATGGGGCGGGAAAGCGGGTGGGGGCACACAGATACGCAGTATTTT
TRBJ1-5 | - | TRBV2 | - | CASSGRAGSNQPQHF | TGTGCCAGCAGTGGTAGGGCGGGGAGCAATCAGCCCCAGCATTTT
TRBJ2-7 | - | TRBV2 | TRBD1 | CASSESARGQGAYEQYF | TGTGCCAGCAGTGAATCCGCAAGGGGACAGGGGGCCTACGAGCAGTACTTC
TRBJ2-3 | - | TRBV10-3 | TRBD2 | CAISAPGTSGTTDTQYF | TGTGCCATCAGTGCGCCGGGGACTAGCGGAACCACAGATACGCAGTATTTT
TRBJ2-7 | - | TRBV18 | - | CASSPVTGAYEQYF | TGTGCCAGCTCACCGGTAACGGGAGCCTACGAGCAGTACTTC
TRBJ1-5 | - | TRBV5-8 | - | CASSLGSGAGQPQHF | TGTGCCAGCAGCTTGGGTAGCGGAGCGGGTCAGCCCCAGCATTTT
TRBJ2-2 | - | TRBV2 | TRBD2 | CASRAGVGTGELFF | TGTGCCTCCCGAGCGGGAGTGGGCACCGGGGAGCTGTTTTTT
TRBJ2-3 | - | TRBV5-8 | TRBD2 | CASSRDSGKSTDTQYF | TGTGCCAGCAGCAGAGATAGCGGGAAAAGCACAGATACGCAGTATTTT
TRBJ2-7 | - | TRBV5-1 | TRBD1 | CASSLEGAPQTGEYEQYF | TGCGCCAGCAGCTTAGAGGGAGCCCCGCAGACAGGGGAATACGAGCAGTACTTC
TRBJ2-3 | - | TRBV11-2 | TRBD1 | CASSLAGGVGTDTQYF | TGTGCCAGCAGCTTAGCAGGGGGAGTGGGCACAGATACGCAGTATTTT
TRBJ1-5 | - | TRBV28 | - | CASSPGGASGNQPQHF | TGTGCCAGCAGTCCGGGGGGGGCTTCGGGCAATCAGCCCCAGCATTTT
TRBJ2-1 | - | TRBV29-1 | - | CSERQFNEQFF | TGCAGCGAAAGACAGTTCAATGAGCAGTTCTTC
TRBJ2-6 | - | TRBV27 | - | CASSTSRIRSGANVLTF | TGTGCCAGCAGTACGAGCAGGATTCGCTCTGGGGCCAACGTCCTGACTTTC
TRBJ2-7 | - | TRBV15 | - | CATSREGNEQYF | TGTGCCACCAGCAGAGAGGGCAACGAGCAGTACTTC
TRBJ2-4 | few | TRBV5-1 | - | CASSEWDKNIQYF | TGCGCCAGCAGTGAATGGGACAAAAACATTCAGTACTTC
TRBJ1-1 | - | TRBV18 | - | CASSPLPGNTEAFF | TGTGCCAGCTCACCACTTCCGGGGAACACTGAAGCTTTCTTT
TRBJ1-4 | - | TRBV9 | - | CASSVGGRWNEKLFF | TGTGCCAGCAGCGTAGGAGGGAGGTGGAATGAAAAACTGTTTTTT